A selection of T cell receptor beta chains follows, all from one sample in a study of a mutant IDH1 vaccine in newly diagnosed glioma. Clones were sequenced by immunoSEQ multiplex PCR, and TCRdb holds only the in-frame ones, with some missing. The repertoire has around 41,000 clones, over 75% of them found once; the top ten carry roughly 1.5%. These receptors' targets are unknown. The sequencing used PBMCs, collected from a glioma patient whose treatment included an IDH1 peptide vaccine. These receptors all stem from a man aged 35-49 years with glioma. Each CDR3 is given with its conserved first and last residue. Fields, in order: V gene, CDR3 protein.

TRBV27,CASRPGTRTKETQYF
TRBV7-2,CASSPQGGQLNYGYTF
TRBV2,CASSEHEKLFF
TRBV7-9,CASSWAGGTYEQYF
TRBV11-2,CASSSRPTGELFF
TRBV6-1,CASRGQGAWNTEAFF
TRBV2,CASSGGGGFGQPQHF
TRBV5-1,CASSLVTFRGNTEAFF
TRBV11-2,CASSLDANTEAFF
TRBV7-9,CASSPTANNEKLFF
TRBV6-6,CASSRTSDTGELFF
TRBV18,CASSSPGWGTEAFF
TRBV7-2,CASSLGGGNQPQHF
TRBV6-1,CASSGTRGASNTGELFF
TRBV28,CASSTGQLTQPQHF
TRBV28,CASSRQGAWVAIEAFF
TRBV11-2,CASSLDGSGGGPEAFF
TRBV19,CASSIAAGGLETQYF
TRBV2,CASPMGLAKNRNEQFF
TRBV6-5,CASSSTSISGNTIYF
TRBV10-3,CAISELDEQYF
TRBV2,CASSPLGQGNTEAFF
TRBV19,CASGGQGSTEAFF
TRBV6-1,CASSEEVGAVNTEAFF
TRBV5-4,CASSLDRGTGGYGYTF
TRBV10-3,CAISDQGWNTEAFF
TRBV7-2,CASSSAGTGGFEQFF
TRBV7-8,CASSPRDHPSTNYGYTF
TRBV29-1,CSVGAITSTDTQYF
TRBV18,CASSPRQGTMDNEQFF
TRBV5-1,CASSRDPQTGELFF
TRBV6-5,CASSYLYRGEGETQYF
TRBV7-2,CASRSTGELFF
TRBV11-2,CASSLGLAGPNEQFF
TRBV11-1,CASSLASLRSGTDTQYF
TRBV10-3,CAISPDRKAGRSPLHF
TRBV19,CASSPRGSAGELFF
TRBV7-6,CASSLTRTDPTNEKLFF
TRBV19,CASRGDLSNQPQHF
TRBV30,CAWEGWGVGGYTF
TRBV7-2,CASSTATQSAQYF
TRBV21-1,CASVPRWHSKHQPQHF
TRBV6-5,CASSYGDTEAFF
TRBV7-6,CASTSGSGGLYNEQFF
TRBV27,CASSLRAGDFTDTQYF